These 28 T cell receptor beta chains originate from one sample sequenced in a study of cytomegalovirus exposure and HLA in healthy donors. 13 Jbeta primers and 60 Vbeta primers were used for the PCR. This table comes from immunoSEQ multiplex PCR, and its TCRdb copy is limited to in-frame clones, with some not included. Among about 140,000 clones listed, around 63% were seen once. Sequenced material: PBMCs. The receptors derive from a human donor in good health.

The chain employs TRBV11-2 and TRBJ2-3; tentative D call: TRBD2 (6 bases). V dropped 5 bases and J dropped 8 bases, with 23 bases sitting between them. This CDR3 comprises 16 residues. Germline CDR1 reads SGHAT; CDR2 reads FQNNGV. The CDR3 nucleotides read TGTGCCAGCAGCCCCCGAGGGGTACTCAGACTAGGTACGCAGTATTTT. Protein product: CASSPRGVLRLGTQYF.

This sequence joins TRBV10-1 and TRBJ2-7, with 8 bases lining up with TRBD2. Germline V CDR1 and CDR2: WNHNN, SYGVQD (reference sequence). CDR3 length: 14 residues. With V trimmed by 6 bases and J by 0 bases, 4 bases remained unmatched. CDR3 nucleotide sequence: TGCGCCAGCAGACTACTAGCGGCCTCCTACGAGCAGTACTTC. Residues: CASRLLAASYEQYF.

This clone has only one observation. The chain joins TRBV28 to TRBJ2-1; 8 nucleotides agree with TRBD2. The CDR3 runs to 14 residues. Germline V gene data show CDR1 as MDHEN and CDR2 as SYDVKM. Germline trimming cut 2 bases from V and 6 bases from J; bases unmatched to any gene: 3. The CDR3 region has the DNA TGTGCCAGCAGTTTAGCGGGAGGTCTCAATGAGCAGTTCTTC. Its protein is CASSLAGGLNEQFF.

There are a few counts of this clone. The chain combines TRBV5-1 with TRBJ2-2; D is perhaps TRBD2 (6 bases). CDR3 length: 15 amino acids. Trimming took off 4 bases at V and 3 bases at J, with 13 bases between the two ends. The germline V gene has CDR1 SGHRS and CDR2 YFSETQ. CDR3 loop: CASSEQPGDTGELFF. CDR3 nucleotides: TGCGCCAGCAGCGAGCAGCCGGGGGACACCGGGGAGCTGTTTTTT.

This clone was observed a few times. This chain links TRBV11-3 with TRBJ2-5; a weak D match, TRBD2 (5 bases). The CDR3 runs to 14 residues. Looked up from germline, CDR1 is SGHNT and CDR2 is YENEEA. V lost 5 bases and J 5 bases, leaving 15 bases between the germline ends. CDR3 sequence reads: CASSPRTSSETQYF. Written as DNA, the CDR3 is TGTGCCAGCAGCCCCCGGACTTCTTCGGAGACCCAGTACTTC.

The sample holds one count of this clone. The chain combines TRBV6-4 with TRBJ1-6; a possible D gene is TRBD1 (5 bases). V lost 6 bases, J lost 7 bases, and 13 bases lay in between. The germline CDR1 and CDR2 sequences are MRHNA and SNTAGT. CDR3 length: 14 amino acids. CDR3 residues: CASSENSGNSPLHF. Here the CDR3 DNA reads TGTGCCAGCAGCGAAAACTCAGGGAATTCACCCCTCCACTTT.

V usage is TRBV28 and J usage is TRBJ1-2; D uncertain. The CDR3 covers 14 residues. Trimming shortened V by 2 bases and J by 8 bases, and 15 bases separated the two germline ends. Germline loops: CDR1 MDHEN, CDR2 SYDVKM. This CDR3 reads CASSLRRGLGGYTF. In DNA, the CDR3 is TGTGCCAGCAGTTTAAGGAGAGGGCTTGGAGGCTACACCTTC.

This chain connects TRBV6-6 to TRBJ2-5, with 9 bases matching TRBD1. The CDR3 length is 14 residues. CDR1 and CDR2 (germline): MNHNY, SVGAGI (reference sequence). J was trimmed by 5 bases and V by 0 bases; bases with no gene match: 1. CDR3 protein: CASSYSGQGETQYF. Written as DNA, the CDR3 is TGTGCCAGCAGTTACTCCGGACAGGGGGAGACCCAGTACTTC.

CDR3 bases: TGTGCCAGCTCACGCAGCGAAAATCAGCCCCAGCATTTT. It is translated as CASSRSENQPQHF. V usage is TRBV18 and J usage is TRBJ1-5; no firm D call. The CDR3 runs 13 residues. Germline V lookup: CDR1 KGHSH, CDR2 LQKENI. V was cut by 4 bases and J by 4 bases, with 8 bases left in between. Full variable domain (missing parts from reference TRBV18 and TRBJ1-5): NAGVMQNPRHLVRRRGQEARLRCSPMKGHSHVYWYRQLPEEGLKFMVYLQKENIIDESGMPKERFSAEFPKEGPSILRIQQVVRGDSAAYFCASSRSENQPQHFGDGTRLSIL.

The J gene is TRBJ2-5, the V gene TRBV11-2; 7 bases are shared with TRBD1. The germline gives CDR1 SGHAT, CDR2 FQNNGV. V was clipped by 5 bases and J by 1 base; unmatched bases: 7. CDR3 size: 15 residues. The CDR3 here is CASSLQGQPQETQYF. CDR3 nucleotide sequence: TGTGCCAGCAGCCTACAGGGACAGCCCCAAGAGACCCAGTACTTC.

The V and J genes are TRBV15 and TRBJ2-5; weak D call: TRBD1 (5 bases). The germline CDR1 and CDR2 sequences are LNHNV and YYDKDF (reference sequence). With 2 bases removed from V and 4 bases from J, the gap between germline ends came to 14 bases. This CDR3 has 15 amino acids. The DNA for the CDR3 is TGTGCCACCAGCAGATCCCTAGGGGTGCCAGAGACCCAGTACTTC. Its protein is CATSRSLGVPETQYF.

The V call is TRBV29-1, the J call TRBJ1-1; 11 bases are a match to TRBD1. The CDR3 covers 12 residues. The ends lost 7 bases at V and 4 bases at J; junction bases unmatched: 2. Per the germline V gene, CDR1 is SQVTM and CDR2 is ANQGSEA. The CDR3 sequence is CSGDRGSTEAFF. CDR3 in DNA: TGCAGCGGGGACAGGGGGAGCACTGAAGCTTTCTTT.

This clone was seen a few times. The genes are TRBV10-2 and TRBJ2-5; D is uncertain. Germline V gives CDR1 WSHSY, CDR2 SAAADI. Trimming cost V 6 bases and J 5 bases, with 13 bases left between them. The CDR3 loop spans 13 amino acids. CDR3 region: CASSELRPETQYF. The CDR3 coding sequence is TGCGCCAGCAGCGAACTAAGGCCGGAGACCCAGTACTTC.

CDR3 coding DNA: TGTGCCAGCATCCCCCATGGGCAGGGAAGGCTCGAGCAGTACTTC. It specifies CASIPHGQGRLEQYF. The J gene is TRBJ2-7, the V gene TRBV28, with D tentatively TRBD1 (5 bases). V lost 7 bases to trimming and J lost 6 bases, with 22 bases between them. From germline, CDR1 is MDHEN and CDR2 SYDVKM. This CDR3 comprises 15 residues.

This clone was picked up a small number of times. This rearrangement joins TRBV9 to TRBJ2-5, with 8 positions matching TRBD2. The CDR3 consists of 15 residues. The germline V gene has CDR1 SGDLS and CDR2 YYNGEE. The trim removed 0 bases at V and 7 bases at J, leaving 8 bases unmatched. Here the CDR3 DNA reads TGTGCCAGCAGCGTAGAACTAGCGGACCTCGGGACCCAGTACTTC. Encoded protein: CASSVELADLGTQYF. Full variable domain (remainder filled in from reference TRBV9 and TRBJ2-5): DSGVTQTPKHLITATGQRVTLRCSPRSGDLSVYWYQQSLDQGLQFLIQYYNGEERAKGNILERFSAQQFPDLHSELNLSSLELGDSALYFCASSVELADLGTQYFGPGTRLLVL.

The chain has TRBV27 and TRBJ2-2; TRBD2 agrees at 10 bases. V trimming: 3 bases; J trimming: 7 bases; junction bases outside the gene matches: 11. The germline V gene has CDR1 MNHEY and CDR2 SMNVEV (reference sequence). This CDR3 comprises 17 residues. The DNA for the CDR3 is TGTGCCAGCAGTTTCACGTCTAGCGGGAGCGGAGGCGGGGAGCTGTTTTTT. Translating gives CASSFTSSGSGGGELFF.

The chain carries TRBV7-9 and TRBJ1-1; TRBD1 is a possible D gene (6 bases). Germline V gives CDR1 SEHNR, CDR2 FQNEAQ (reference sequence). Trimming removed 5 bases at V and 1 base at J, with 8 bases between. The CDR3 runs 13 residues. The CDR3 bases are TGTGCCAGCAGCAGGACAGCGAACACTGAAGCTTTCTTT. It translates to CASSRTANTEAFF.

The rearrangement links TRBV6-1 to TRBJ1-1; 9 bases are a match to TRBD1. This CDR3 contains 14 residues. The germline gives CDR1 MNHNS, CDR2 SASEGT. Unmatched junction bases numbered 8, after V lost 6 bases and J lost 6 bases. Here the CDR3 reads CASSAGTGSAEAFF. The DNA of the CDR3 is TGTGCCAGCAGCGCCGGGACAGGGAGTGCTGAAGCTTTCTTT.

The rearrangement joins TRBV4-1 to TRBJ2-5, with TRBD2 as a possible D gene (7 bases). The DNA end is more similar to TRBJ2-7, so the J call may be wrong. Germline loops: CDR1 MGHRA, CDR2 YSYEKL. The CDR3 length is 13 residues. As DNA, the CDR3 is TGCGCCAGCAGCCAAGTGGGGGGGCTCGAGCAGTACTTC. Its protein is CASSQVGGLEQYF.

The chain joins TRBV5-4 to TRBJ2-5, with D possibly TRBD2 on 6 matching bases. The length of the CDR3 is 17 residues. Germline assignment: CDR1 SGHNT and CDR2 YYREEE (reference sequence). The V end was cut by 4 bases, the J end by 2 bases, with 21 bases between. CDR3 residues: CASSPGNIGRGQETQYF. DNA of the CDR3: TGTGCCAGCAGCCCCGGCAATATCGGGAGAGGGCAAGAGACCCAGTACTTC.

Only a few counts were recorded for this clone. The rearrangement links TRBV28 to TRBJ2-7, with 7 nucleotides matching TRBD1. The CDR3 extends over 15 amino acids. V dropped 5 bases and J dropped 4; count of bases not matched to a gene: 11. Germline V lookup: CDR1 MDHEN, CDR2 SYDVKM. The CDR3 spells CASSEAGTDIYEQYF. The CDR3 DNA reads TGTGCCAGCAGTGAAGCCGGGACAGATATATACGAGCAGTACTTC.

The chain combines TRBV6-1 with TRBJ2-7, with 8 nucleotides matching TRBD1. CDR1 is MNHNS and CDR2 is SASEGT in the germline V gene. Trimming took 2 bases from V and 6 from J; bases not matched to a gene: 6. This CDR3 comprises 14 residues. The CDR3: CASSEQGANGEQYF. DNA of the CDR3: TGTGCCAGCAGTGAACAGGGGGCCAACGGCGAGCAGTACTTC.

This chain uses TRBV2 with TRBJ1-4, with D tentatively TRBD1 (6 bases). Germline V gives CDR1 SNHLY, CDR2 FYNNEI. This CDR3 spans 14 amino acids. The ends were cut back, 2 bases at V and 6 bases at J, with 10 bases in the middle. CDR3 nucleotide sequence: TGTGCCAGCAGTGAACAGGGGAGCGATGAAAAACTGTTTTTT. Protein sequence: CASSEQGSDEKLFF. Looking up the rest from reference TRBV2 and TRBJ1-4 gives the full variable domain: EPEVTQTPSHQVTQMGQEVILRCVPISNHLYFYWYRQILGQKVEFLVSFYNNEISEKSEIFDDQFSVERPDGSNFTLKIRSTKLEDSAMYFCASSEQGSDEKLFFGSGTQLSVL.

The chain links TRBV7-9 to TRBJ1-1; 7 bases fit TRBD1. After removal of 5 bases from V and 4 bases from J, the junction contained 13 bases not matched to a gene. CDR1 and CDR2 (germline): SEHNR, FQNEAQ (reference sequence). The CDR3 covers 16 residues. CDR3 in amino acids: CASSPLGRGLGTEAFF. The CDR3 DNA follows: TGTGCCAGCAGCCCATTAGGTAGGGGGCTGGGCACTGAAGCTTTCTTT.

This sequence joins TRBV18 and TRBJ2-5, with D possibly matching TRBD2 (6 bases). Germline assignment: CDR1 KGHSH and CDR2 LQKENI. V shed 1 base and J shed 1 base, with 7 bases lying between them. CDR3 length equals 14 residues. The CDR3 here is CASSPLAAQETQYF. As DNA, the CDR3 is TGTGCCAGCTCACCACTAGCGGCCCAAGAGACCCAGTACTTC. The entire variable domain, with the rest obtained from reference TRBV18 and TRBJ2-5, is as follows: NAGVMQNPRHLVRRRGQEARLRCSPMKGHSHVYWYRQLPEEGLKFMVYLQKENIIDESGMPKERFSAEFPKEGPSILRIQQVVRGDSAAYFCASSPLAAQETQYFGPGTRLLVL.

The V gene is TRBV19, the J gene TRBJ2-2, with TRBD2 matching 9 bases. J lost 0 bases, V lost 8 bases, and 7 bases had no gene match. Germline V gene data show CDR1 as LNHDA and CDR2 as SQIVND (reference sequence). The CDR3 has 16 residues. In DNA, the CDR3 is TGTGCCAGTGCCGGGACTAGCAGCTCGAACACCGGGGAGCTGTTTTTT. Translation gives CASAGTSSSNTGELFF.

Notes on this clone: The sample holds other DNA sequences that translate to the same CDR3. The chain uses TRBV27 and TRBJ1-5, with 9 bases identical to TRBD1. The CDR3 has 15 amino acids. From germline, CDR1 is MNHEY and CDR2 SMNVEV (reference sequence). V shed 0 bases and J 4 bases; nucleotides not matched to a gene: 1. The CDR3 sequence: CASSLSTGGNQPQHF. The CDR3, as DNA: TGTGCCAGCAGTTTATCGACAGGGGGTAATCAGCCCCAGCATTTT.

A few counts support this clone. The gene calls are TRBV28 and TRBJ2-5; TRBD1 matches at 11 bases. The CDR3 has 14 amino acids. V dropped 7 bases and J dropped 4; count of bases not matched to a gene: 5. From germline, CDR1 is MDHEN and CDR2 SYDVKM. CDR3 nucleotide sequence: TGTGCCAGCACCGGGGACAGGGGGGGAGAGACCCAGTACTTC. It codes for CASTGDRGGETQYF.